The entry below gives a single TCR beta chain sequence along with its context. Its antigen is as yet unknown. CDR1 and CDR2 (germline): LGHNA, YNFKEQ. The CDR3 is 16 residues long. Trimming took 0 bases from V and 1 from J, leaving 9 bases between them. The data were taken from a study of blood T cells in healthy people across ages. Regarding the study as a whole: Strong correlation linked observed beta diversity and percent naive T cells.

The donors, aged roughly 6 to 100, were healthy Caucasians from Russia. Primers used in a second PCR of about 6 to 11 cycles were a sample-barcoded 5' primer and a J-beta primer mix. The template-switch adaptor, which had 12 random nucleotides, put a tag on each cDNA molecule. TCRdb ran MiXCR on the 5' RACE reads and lists one entry per CDR3 protein. The table lists 1.5 million to 2 million distinct CDR3 sequences, about 50% of them singletons, with 2.1% in the top ten. This receptor was obtained from a woman aged 40 to 49 in good health. Material for sequencing was blood. The chain joins TRBV4-2 to TRBJ1-4; no reliable D call. CDR3 loop: CASSQEGFGTNEKLFF. DNA of the CDR3: TGTGCCAGCAGCCAAGAAGGGTTCGGAACTAATGAAAAACTGTTTTTT.